This T cell receptor beta chain was sequenced for a study of blood T cell repertoires in COVID-19. Study-wide context: PBMCs, B-cell-depleted T cells, or T cells were the source of the cDNA or gDNA that made up the material.

In the study's own analysis: Scientists estimated how many nucleated cells there were by amplifying reference gene primers. TCRdb's copy holds only in-frame clones and misses some; the assay was immunoSEQ multiplex PCR. That table furnishes V, J and clone size, whereas the DNA furnished D and trimming. This repertoire shows approximately 380,000 clones, 90% to 95% found once; its top ten account for about 0.78%. The CDR3 sequence is 16 residues long. Trimming took 0 bases from V and 0 from J; bases not matched to a gene: 4. Germline values: CDR1 SGHNT, CDR2 YYREEE (reference sequence). This clone was seen a single time. Those enrolled, adults aged roughly 18 to 95 years, came from 24 US areas.

This TCR was recovered from a middle-aged woman who had been exposed to COVID-19. Sequenced input: PBMCs or T cells enriched from blood (not recorded which). The rearrangement joins TRBV5-4 to TRBJ1-1; 8 positions agree with TRBD1. The CDR3 is CASSLGQGKMNTEAFF. CDR3 coding DNA: TGTGCCAGCAGCTTGGGACAGGGGAAAATGAACACTGAAGCTTTCTTT.